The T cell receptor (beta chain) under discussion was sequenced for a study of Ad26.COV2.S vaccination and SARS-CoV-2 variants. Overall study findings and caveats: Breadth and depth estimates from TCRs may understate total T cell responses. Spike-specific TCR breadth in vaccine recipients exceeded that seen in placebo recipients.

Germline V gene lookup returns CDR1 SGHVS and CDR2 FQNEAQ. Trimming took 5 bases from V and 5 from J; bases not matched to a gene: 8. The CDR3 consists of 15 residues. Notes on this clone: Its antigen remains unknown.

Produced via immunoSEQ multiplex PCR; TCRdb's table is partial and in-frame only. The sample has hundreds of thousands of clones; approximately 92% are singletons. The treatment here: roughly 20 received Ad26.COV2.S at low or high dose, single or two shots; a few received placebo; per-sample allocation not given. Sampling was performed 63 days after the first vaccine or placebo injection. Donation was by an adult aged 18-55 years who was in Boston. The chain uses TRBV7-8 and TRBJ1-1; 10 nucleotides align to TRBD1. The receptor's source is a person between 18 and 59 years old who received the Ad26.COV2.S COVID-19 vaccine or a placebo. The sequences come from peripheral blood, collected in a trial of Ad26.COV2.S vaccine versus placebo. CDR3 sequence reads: CASSRGGQGWTEAFF. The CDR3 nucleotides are TGTGCCAGCAGCCGAGGGGGACAGGGGTGGACTGAAGCTTTCTTT.